This TCR beta chain appears in the sequencing data of a study of cytomegalovirus exposure and HLA in healthy donors. The PCR had 60 Vbeta and 13 Jbeta primers. Measured with immunoSEQ multiplex PCR; TCRdb has only the in-frame clones, and not every one. In the table there are roughly 90,000 clones, approximately 85% of which are singletons. Specimen: PBMCs. This clonotype was obtained from a man in his thirties or forties in good health and CMV-seropositive.

In DNA, the CDR3 is TGTGCCAGCAGTGGTGCCGGGACAGGGGCGGAGACCCAGTACTTC. It is translated as CASSGAGTGAETQYF. This chain links TRBV6-1 with TRBJ2-5; 10 bases are a match to TRBD1. Losses at the gene ends were 4 bases for V and 5 bases for J; bases not matched to a gene: 7. Germline V lookup: CDR1 MNHNS, CDR2 SASEGT. The CDR3 contains 15 residues.